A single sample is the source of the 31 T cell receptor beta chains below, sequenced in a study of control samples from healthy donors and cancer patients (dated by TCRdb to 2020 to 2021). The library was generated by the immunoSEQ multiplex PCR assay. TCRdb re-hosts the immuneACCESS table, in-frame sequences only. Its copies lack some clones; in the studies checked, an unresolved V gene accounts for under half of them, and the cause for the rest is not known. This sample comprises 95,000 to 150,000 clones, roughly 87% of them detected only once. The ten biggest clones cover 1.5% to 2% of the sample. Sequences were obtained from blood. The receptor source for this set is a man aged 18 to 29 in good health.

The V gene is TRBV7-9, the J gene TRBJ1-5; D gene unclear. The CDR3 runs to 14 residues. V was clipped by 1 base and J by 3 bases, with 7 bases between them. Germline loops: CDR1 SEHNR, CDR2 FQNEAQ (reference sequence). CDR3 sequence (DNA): TGTGCCAGCAGCTTAGACGCCTTCAATCAGCCCCAGCATTTT. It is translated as CASSLDAFNQPQHF.

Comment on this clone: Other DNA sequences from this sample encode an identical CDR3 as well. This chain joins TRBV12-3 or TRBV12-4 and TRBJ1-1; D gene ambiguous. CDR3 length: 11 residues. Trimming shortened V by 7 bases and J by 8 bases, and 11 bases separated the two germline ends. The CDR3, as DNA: TGTGCCAGCATGGCCTCATTGGAAGCTTTCTTT. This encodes CASMASLEAFF.

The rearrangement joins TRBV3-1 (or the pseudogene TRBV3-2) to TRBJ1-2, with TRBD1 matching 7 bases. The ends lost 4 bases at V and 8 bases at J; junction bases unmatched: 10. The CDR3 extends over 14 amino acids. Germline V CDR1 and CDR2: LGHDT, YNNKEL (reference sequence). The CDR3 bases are TGTGCCAGCAGCCGATCCTACAGGGGCGGAGGCTACACCTTC. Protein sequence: CASSRSYRGGGYTF.

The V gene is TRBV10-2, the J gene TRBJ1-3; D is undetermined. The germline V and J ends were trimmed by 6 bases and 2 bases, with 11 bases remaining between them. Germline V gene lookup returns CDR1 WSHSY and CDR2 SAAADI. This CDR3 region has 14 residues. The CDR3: CASSSRAAGNTIYF. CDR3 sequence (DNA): TGCGCCAGCAGCTCCCGCGCGGCTGGAAACACCATATATTTT.

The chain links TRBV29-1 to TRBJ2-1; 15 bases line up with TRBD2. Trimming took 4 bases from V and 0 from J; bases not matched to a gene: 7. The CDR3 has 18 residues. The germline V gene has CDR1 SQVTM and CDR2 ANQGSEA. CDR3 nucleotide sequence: TGCAGCGTTGTTGGCCGGGGACTAGCGGGAGGCTCCTACAATGAGCAGTTCTTC. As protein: CSVVGRGLAGGSYNEQFF.

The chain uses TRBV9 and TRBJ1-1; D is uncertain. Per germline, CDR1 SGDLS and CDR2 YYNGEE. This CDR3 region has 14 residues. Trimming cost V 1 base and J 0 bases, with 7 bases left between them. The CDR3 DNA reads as TGTGCCAGCAGCGTAATAGGGATGAACACTGAAGCTTTCTTT. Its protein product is CASSVIGMNTEAFF. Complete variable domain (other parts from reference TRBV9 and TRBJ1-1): DSGVTQTPKHLITATGQRVTLRCSPRSGDLSVYWYQQSLDQGLQFLIQYYNGEERAKGNILERFSAQQFPDLHSELNLSSLELGDSALYFCASSVIGMNTEAFFGQGTRLTVV.

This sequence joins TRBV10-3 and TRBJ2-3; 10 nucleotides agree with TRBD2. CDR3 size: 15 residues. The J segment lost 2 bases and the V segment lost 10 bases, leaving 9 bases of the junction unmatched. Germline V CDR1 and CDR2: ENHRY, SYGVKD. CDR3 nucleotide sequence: TGTGCCACCCGAGGAGCGGGAGGGTTCACAGATACGCAGTATTTT. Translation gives CATRGAGGFTDTQYF.

As DNA, the CDR3 is TGCGCCAGCAGTGAACAGGGGAACTATGGCTACACCTTC. Its translation: CASSEQGNYGYTF. This sequence joins TRBV10-1 and TRBJ1-2; 7 bases line up with TRBD1. Germline CDR1 is WNHNN and CDR2 is SYGVQD (reference sequence). Germline trimming cut 3 bases from V and 2 bases from J; bases unmatched to any gene: 0. This CDR3 is built from 13 residues.

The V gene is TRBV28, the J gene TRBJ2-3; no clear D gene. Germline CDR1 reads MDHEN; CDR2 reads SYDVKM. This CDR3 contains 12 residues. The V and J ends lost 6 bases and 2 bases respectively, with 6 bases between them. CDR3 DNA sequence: TGTGCCAGCAGGGAACCCACAGATACGCAGTATTTT. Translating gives CASREPTDTQYF.

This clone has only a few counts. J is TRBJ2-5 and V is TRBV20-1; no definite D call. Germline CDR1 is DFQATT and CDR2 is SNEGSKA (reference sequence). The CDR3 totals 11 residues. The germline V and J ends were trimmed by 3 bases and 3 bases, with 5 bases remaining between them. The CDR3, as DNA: TGCAGTGCTAGGACTGAAGAGACCCAGTACTTC. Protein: CSARTEETQYF.

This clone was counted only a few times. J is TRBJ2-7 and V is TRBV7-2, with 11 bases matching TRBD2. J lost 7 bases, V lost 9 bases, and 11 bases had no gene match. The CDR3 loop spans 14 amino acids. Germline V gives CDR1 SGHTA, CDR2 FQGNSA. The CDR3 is CASIQLAGVGEQYF. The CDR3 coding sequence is TGTGCCAGTATACAACTAGCGGGAGTGGGTGAGCAGTACTTC.

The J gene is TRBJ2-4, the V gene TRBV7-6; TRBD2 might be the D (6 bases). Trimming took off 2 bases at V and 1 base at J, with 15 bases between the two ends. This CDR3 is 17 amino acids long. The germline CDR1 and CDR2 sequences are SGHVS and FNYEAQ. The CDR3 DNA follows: TGTGCCAGCAGCTTACATGGAGGGGCAGGGGCCAAAAACATTCAGTACTTC. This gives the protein CASSLHGGAGAKNIQYF. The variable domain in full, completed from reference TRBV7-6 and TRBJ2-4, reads GAGVSQSPRYKVTKRGQDVALRCDPISGHVSLYWYRQALGQGPEFLTYFNYEAQQDKSGLPNDRFSAERPEGSISTLTIQRTEQRDSAMYRCASSLHGGAGAKNIQYFGAGTRLSVL.

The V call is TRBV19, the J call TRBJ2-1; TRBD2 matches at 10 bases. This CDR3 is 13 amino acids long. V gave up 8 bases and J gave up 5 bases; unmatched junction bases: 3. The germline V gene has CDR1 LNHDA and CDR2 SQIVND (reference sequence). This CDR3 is CASGTSENNEQFF. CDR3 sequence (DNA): TGTGCCAGTGGGACTAGCGAGAACAATGAGCAGTTCTTC.

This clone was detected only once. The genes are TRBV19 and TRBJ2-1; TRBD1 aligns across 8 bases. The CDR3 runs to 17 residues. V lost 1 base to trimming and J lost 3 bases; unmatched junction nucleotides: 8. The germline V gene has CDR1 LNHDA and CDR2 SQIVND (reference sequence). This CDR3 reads CASSIGAGGRSYNEQFF. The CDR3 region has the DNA TGTGCCAGTAGTATAGGGGCAGGGGGCAGAAGCTACAATGAGCAGTTCTTC.

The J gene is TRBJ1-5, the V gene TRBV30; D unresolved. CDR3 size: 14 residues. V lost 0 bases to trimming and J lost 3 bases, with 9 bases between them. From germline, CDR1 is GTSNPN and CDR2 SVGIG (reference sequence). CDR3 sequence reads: CAWSVGGANQPQHF. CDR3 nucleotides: TGTGCCTGGAGTGTAGGCGGCGCCAATCAGCCCCAGCATTTT.

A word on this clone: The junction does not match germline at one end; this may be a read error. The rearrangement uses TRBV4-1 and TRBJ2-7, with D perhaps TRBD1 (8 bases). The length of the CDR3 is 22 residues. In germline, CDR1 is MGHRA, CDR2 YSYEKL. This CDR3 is CPSSPPGGQGAGMRIRGSEQYF. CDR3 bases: TGCCCCAGCAGCCCCCCCGGGGGGCAGGGGGCGGGGATGCGGATACGGGGGAGCGAGCAGTACTTC.

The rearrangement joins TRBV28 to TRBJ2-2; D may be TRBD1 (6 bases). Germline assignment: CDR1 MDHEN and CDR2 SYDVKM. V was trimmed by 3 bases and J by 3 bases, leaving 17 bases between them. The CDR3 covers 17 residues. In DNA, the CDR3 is TGTGCCAGCAGTTTCCAAAAGACAGGTTCTTACACCGGGGAGCTGTTTTTT. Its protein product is CASSFQKTGSYTGELFF.

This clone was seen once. CDR3 coding DNA: TGTGCCAGTAGTATACCCTCGACAGGGAGGCACACCATATATTTT. Amino acids: CASSIPSTGRHTIYF. The chain links TRBV19 to TRBJ1-3, with 7 positions matching TRBD1. The V gene's germline CDR1 is LNHDA and CDR2 SQIVND (reference sequence). The CDR3 contains 15 residues. J gave up 8 bases and V 2 bases, and 9 bases lay outside the gene matches. Complete variable domain (other parts from reference TRBV19 and TRBJ1-3): DGGITQSPKYLFRKEGQNVTLSCEQNLNHDAMYWYRQDPGQGLRLIYYSQIVNDFQKGDIAEGYSVSREKKESFPLTVTSAQKNPTAFYLCASSIPSTGRHTIYFGEGSWLTVV.

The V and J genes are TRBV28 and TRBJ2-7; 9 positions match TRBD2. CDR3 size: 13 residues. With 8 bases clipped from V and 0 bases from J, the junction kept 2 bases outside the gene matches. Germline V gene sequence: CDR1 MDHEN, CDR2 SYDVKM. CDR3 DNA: TGTGCCAGCCGGACTAGCGTCTCCTACGAGCAGTACTTC. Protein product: CASRTSVSYEQYF.

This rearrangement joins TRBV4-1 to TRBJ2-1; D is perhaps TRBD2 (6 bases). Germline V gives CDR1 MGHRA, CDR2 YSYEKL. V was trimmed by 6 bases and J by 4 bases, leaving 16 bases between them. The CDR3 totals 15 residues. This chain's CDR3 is CASREGGLLYNEQFF. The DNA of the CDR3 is TGCGCCAGCAGAGAGGGAGGCCTACTATACAATGAGCAGTTCTTC.

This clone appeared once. The CDR3 region has the DNA TGTGCCAGCAGTTCCCCTGCCCCGGCAGGAACTTCACCCCTCCACTTT. Protein sequence: CASSSPAPAGTSPLHF. The gene calls are TRBV28 and TRBJ1-6; D remains ambiguous. The CDR3 spans 16 residues. V was cut by 4 bases and J by 9 bases, with 19 bases left in between. Germline CDR1 MDHEN, CDR2 SYDVKM.

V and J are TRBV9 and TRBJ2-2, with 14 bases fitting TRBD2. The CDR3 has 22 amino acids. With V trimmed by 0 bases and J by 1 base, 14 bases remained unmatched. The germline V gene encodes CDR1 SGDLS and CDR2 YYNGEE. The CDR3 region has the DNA TGTGCCAGCAGCGTAGGCTGGGGACCGGGACTAGCGGGAGTAAGGAACACCGGGGAGCTGTTTTTT. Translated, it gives CASSVGWGPGLAGVRNTGELFF. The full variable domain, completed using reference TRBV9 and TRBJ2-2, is DSGVTQTPKHLITATGQRVTLRCSPRSGDLSVYWYQQSLDQGLQFLIQYYNGEERAKGNILERFSAQQFPDLHSELNLSSLELGDSALYFCASSVGWGPGLAGVRNTGELFFGEGSRLTVL.

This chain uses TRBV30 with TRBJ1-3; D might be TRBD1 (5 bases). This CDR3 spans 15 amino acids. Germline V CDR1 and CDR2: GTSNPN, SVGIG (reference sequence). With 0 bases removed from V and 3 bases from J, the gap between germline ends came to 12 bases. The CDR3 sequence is CAWSVMGVNGNTIYF. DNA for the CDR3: TGTGCCTGGAGTGTCATGGGGGTAAATGGAAACACCATATATTTT.

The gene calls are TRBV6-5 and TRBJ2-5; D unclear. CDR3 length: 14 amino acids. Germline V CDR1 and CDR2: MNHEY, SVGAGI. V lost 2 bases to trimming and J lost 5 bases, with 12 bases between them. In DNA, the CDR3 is TGTGCCAGCAGTTACAGGGCCCTCGGGGAGACCCAGTACTTC. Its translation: CASSYRALGETQYF.

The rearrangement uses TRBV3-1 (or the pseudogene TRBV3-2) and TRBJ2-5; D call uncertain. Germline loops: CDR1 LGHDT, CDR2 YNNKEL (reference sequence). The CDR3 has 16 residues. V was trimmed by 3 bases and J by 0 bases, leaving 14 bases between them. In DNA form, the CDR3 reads TGTGCCAGCAGCCACCAAGAGTGTCTCGACCAAGAGACCCAGTACTTC. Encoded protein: CASSHQECLDQETQYF.

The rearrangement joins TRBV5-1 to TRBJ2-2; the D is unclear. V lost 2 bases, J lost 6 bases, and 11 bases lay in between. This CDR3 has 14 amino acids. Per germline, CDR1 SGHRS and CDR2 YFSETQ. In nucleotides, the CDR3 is TGCGCCAGCAGCTTAGCTACCCGCTCCGGGGAGCTGTTTTTT. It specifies CASSLATRSGELFF.

The CDR3 loop is CAGTGQSAGNTIYF. CDR3 in DNA: TGTGCCGGGACAGGGCAAAGTGCTGGAAACACCATATATTTT. The rearrangement joins TRBV6-5 to TRBJ1-3; 9 bases line up with TRBD1. V dropped 11 bases and J dropped 2; count of bases not matched to a gene: 7. Germline assignment: CDR1 MNHEY and CDR2 SVGAGI. This CDR3 is built from 14 residues.

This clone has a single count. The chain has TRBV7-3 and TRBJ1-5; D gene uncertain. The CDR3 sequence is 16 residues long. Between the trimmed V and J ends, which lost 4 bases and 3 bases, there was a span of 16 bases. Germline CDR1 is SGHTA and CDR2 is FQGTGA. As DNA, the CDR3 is TGTGCCAGCAGCTCTCGGCTTGGCACGAACAATCAGCCCCAGCATTTT. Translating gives CASSSRLGTNNQPQHF.

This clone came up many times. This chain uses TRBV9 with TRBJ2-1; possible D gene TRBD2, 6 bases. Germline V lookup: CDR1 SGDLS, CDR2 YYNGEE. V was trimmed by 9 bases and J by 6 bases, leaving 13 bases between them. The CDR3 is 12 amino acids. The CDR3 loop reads CATGGTLNEQFF. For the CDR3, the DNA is TGTGCCACCGGAGGGACCCTCAATGAGCAGTTCTTC.

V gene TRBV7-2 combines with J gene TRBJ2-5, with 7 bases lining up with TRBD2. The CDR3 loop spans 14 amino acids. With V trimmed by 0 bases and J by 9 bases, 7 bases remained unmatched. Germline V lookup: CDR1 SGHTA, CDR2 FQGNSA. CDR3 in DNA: TGTGCCAGCAGCTTAGCGAGCGGGGTGCAGGCCCAGTACTTC. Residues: CASSLASGVQAQYF.

The CDR3 spells CASSADSYTQYF. CDR3 bases: TGTGCCAGCAGCGCGGACAGCTATACGCAGTATTTT. The rearrangement joins TRBV9 to TRBJ2-3; a weak D match, TRBD1 (6 bases). The CDR3 has 12 residues. Germline V gene lookup returns CDR1 SGDLS and CDR2 YYNGEE. V lost 3 bases, J lost 7 bases, and 9 bases lay in between.